This TCR beta chain was identified in a study of OX40 agonist ivuxolimab in advanced cancers. Looking at the study overall: Patients with hepatocellular carcinoma, melanoma, renal cell or head and neck cancer made up the dose-escalation patients. Having had anti-PD-1, anti-PD-L1 or anti-CTLA-4 therapy before was allowed, and approximately 40% had some. The study reported partial responses in three patients: one hepatocellular carcinoma, two cutaneous melanoma.

The CDR3 loop spans 16 amino acids. V dropped 7 bases and J dropped 0 bases, with 16 bases sitting between them. CDR1 is LNHDA, CDR2 SQIVND, per germline (reference sequence). Autoimmune disease history or systemic immunosuppression led to patients being barred. The assay was immunoSEQ multiplex PCR, and TCRdb's table has in-frame clones only and misses some. The sample includes 45,000 to 50,000 clones, around nine tenths of them seen just once. The source was CD4+ or CD8+ T cells sorted from blood, collected in a trial of the OX40 agonist ivuxolimab. This receptor was obtained from an adult with an advanced solid tumor such as melanoma, head and neck, liver or kidney cancer. V usage is TRBV19 and J usage is TRBJ1-3; maybe TRBD1 (6 bases). The CDR3 bases are TGTGCCAGTACAAGGCGGGGGCTCGACTCTGGAAACACCATATATTTT. Its protein is CASTRRGLDSGNTIYF.